These T cell receptor beta chains were read from a single sample in a study of cytomegalovirus exposure and HLA in healthy donors. Only in-frame clones appear in the TCRdb table, and some are missing; sequencing was by immunoSEQ multiplex PCR. The table includes 150,000 to 250,000 clones, 80% to 85% detected once. Sequenced sample: PBMCs. The receptor source for this set is a woman in her forties or fifties in good health and CMV-seropositive. Each CDR3 is given without its conserved first and last residue. A D gene is named only where the DNA matches it firmly. Some rows mark clone size as missing; the rest say once, few, many or name a class of expanded clone.

once,TRBV18,TRBD1,TRBJ1-4,ASSPGTGNNEKLF
-,TRBV10-2,-,TRBJ2-3,ASSPFLRSDTQY
-,TRBV10-3,TRBD1,TRBJ1-1,ATKPQGGWETEAF
-,TRBV6-5,TRBD1,TRBJ1-6,ASSYSGTGGSPLH
-,TRBV19,-,TRBJ2-3,ASSKRSPAVDTQY
-,TRBV19,TRBD1,TRBJ2-1,ASSMWTGSHNEQF
once,TRBV5-5,TRBD2,TRBJ2-7,ASTPGLVKRYEQY
-,TRBV29-1,TRBD1,TRBJ1-2,SVEGTGGGYT
-,TRBV18,-,TRBJ1-5,ASSPQDGGDQPQH
-,TRBV5-1,TRBD1,TRBJ1-1,ASSLGTGGMNTEAF
-,TRBV7-2,TRBD1,TRBJ2-7,ASSFGQGLTYEQY
-,TRBV6-1,-,TRBJ2-6,ASSGGTGAMGFSGANVLT
-,TRBV19,TRBD2,TRBJ2-7,ASSGLTSGTYEQY
-,TRBV4-2,TRBD1,TRBJ1-2,ASSQEMGDRVGRGYT
-,TRBV18,TRBD1,TRBJ2-1,ASSPLRDRGSNEQF
-,TRBV10-3,-,TRBJ1-5,AIGAVSNQPQH
-,TRBV2,-,TRBJ1-2,ASSAGDYGYT
-,TRBV7-2,-,TRBJ2-7,ASSLGTEALEQY
-,TRBV2,TRBD2,TRBJ2-6,ASSDRTAGAGANGLT
-,TRBV28,-,TRBJ2-5,ASSLGGGGQETQY
-,TRBV10-1,-,TRBJ1-2,ASINLPQGGGYGYT
once,TRBV30,-,TRBJ2-5,AWTPRGGRRETQY
-,TRBV4-3,-,TRBJ2-2,ASSQDTTPSGNTGELF